This T cell receptor (beta chain) is drawn from a study of T cells in localized non-small cell lung cancer. Profiled with immunoSEQ multiplex PCR; TCRdb holds only in-frame clones, not every one. The sample has 2,100 or so clones; roughly 20% are singletons. This clone is medium-sized. The CDR3 length is 15 residues. The V gene lost 5 bases and the J gene lost 6 bases, with 17 bases spanning the gap. CDR1 is SGHNT and CDR2 is YENEEA in the germline V gene. The V call is TRBV11-3, the J call TRBJ2-1; TRBD2 is a possible D gene (7 bases). The sequence was obtained from a woman aged 35 to 75 with stage I lung adenocarcinoma. Sequenced material: lung tumor tissue, taken before any cancer treatment. CDR3: CASSPIGGVSNEQFF. The CDR3 nucleotides read TGTGCCAGCAGCCCTATAGGGGGGGTGAGCAATGAGCAGTTCTTC.